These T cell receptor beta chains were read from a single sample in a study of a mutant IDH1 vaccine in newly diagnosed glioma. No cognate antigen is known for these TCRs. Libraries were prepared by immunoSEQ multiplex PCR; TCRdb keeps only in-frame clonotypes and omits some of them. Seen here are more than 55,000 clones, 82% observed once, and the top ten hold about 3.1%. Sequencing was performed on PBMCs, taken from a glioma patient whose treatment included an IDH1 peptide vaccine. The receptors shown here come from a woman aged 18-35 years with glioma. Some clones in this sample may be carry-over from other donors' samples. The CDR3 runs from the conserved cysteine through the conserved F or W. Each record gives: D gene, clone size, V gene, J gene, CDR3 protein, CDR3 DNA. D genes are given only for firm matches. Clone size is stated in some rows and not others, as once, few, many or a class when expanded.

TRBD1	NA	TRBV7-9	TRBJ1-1	CARGQGGSTEAFF	TGTGCACGAGGACAGGGGGGTTCTACTGAAGCTTTCTTT
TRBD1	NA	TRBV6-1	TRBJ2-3	CASSETRGQGAGDTQYF	TGTGCCAGCAGTGAGACGCGGGGACAGGGGGCTGGAGATACGCAGTATTTT
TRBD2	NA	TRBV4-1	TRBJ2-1	CASSPRPRFSGESSYNEQFF	TGCGCCAGCAGCCCCAGGCCGAGGTTTAGCGGGGAAAGCTCCTACAATGAGCAGTTCTTC
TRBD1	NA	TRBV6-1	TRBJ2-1	CASSRTDRDYNEQFF	TGTGCCAGCAGTCGGACGGACAGGGACTACAATGAGCAGTTCTTC
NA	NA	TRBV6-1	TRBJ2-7	CASATVDEQYF	TGTGCCAGCGCGACGGTGGACGAGCAGTACTTC
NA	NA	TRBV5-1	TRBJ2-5	CASSLAQETQYF	TGCGCCAGCAGCTTGGCCCAAGAGACCCAGTACTTC
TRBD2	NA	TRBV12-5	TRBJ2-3	CASGRGTSPTDTQYF	TGTGCTAGTGGTAGAGGGACTAGCCCCACAGATACGCAGTATTTT
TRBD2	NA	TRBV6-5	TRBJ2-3	CASKSGGGSTQYF	TGTGCCAGCAAAAGCGGGGGGGGTAGCACGCAGTATTTT
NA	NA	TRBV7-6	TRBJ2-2	CASSLSDTGELFF	TGTGCCAGCAGCTTGTCTGACACCGGGGAGCTGTTTTTT
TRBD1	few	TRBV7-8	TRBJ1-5	CASSLAQDRGSQPQHF	TGTGCCAGCAGCTTAGCCCAGGACAGGGGTAGTCAGCCCCAGCATTTT
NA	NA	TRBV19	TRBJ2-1	CASRYSTSEQFF	TGTGCCAGTAGGTATTCCACCTCTGAGCAGTTCTTC
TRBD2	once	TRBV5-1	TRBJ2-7	CASSLAAIAGGYEQYF	TGCGCCAGCAGCTTGGCCGCGATAGCGGGAGGCTACGAGCAGTACTTC
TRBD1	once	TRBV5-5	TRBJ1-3	CASSWDRSLSSSGNTIYF	TGTGCCAGCAGCTGGGACAGGTCCTTATCGAGCTCTGGAAACACCATATATTTT
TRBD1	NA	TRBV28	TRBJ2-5	CASSPEDRAWETQYF	TGTGCCAGCAGTCCAGAGGACAGGGCGTGGGAGACCCAGTACTTC
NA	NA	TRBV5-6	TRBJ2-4	CASSNPLAKNIQYF	TGTGCCAGCAGCAACCCCCTAGCCAAAAACATTCAGTACTTC
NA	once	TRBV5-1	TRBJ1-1	CASSADLNTEAFF	TGCGCCAGCAGCGCTGACCTGAACACTGAAGCTTTCTTT
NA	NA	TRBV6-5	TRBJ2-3	CATNEGGHTDTQYF	TGTGCCACAAACGAGGGGGGCCACACAGATACGCAGTATTTT
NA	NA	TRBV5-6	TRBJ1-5	CASSLAADNQPQHF	TGTGCCAGCAGCTTGGCCGCAGACAATCAGCCCCAGCATTTT
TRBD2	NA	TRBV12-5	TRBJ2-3	CASGLGLAGADTQYF	TGTGCTAGTGGCCTAGGACTAGCGGGAGCAGATACGCAGTATTTT
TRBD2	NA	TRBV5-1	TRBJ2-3	CASSSLWTSGGTDTQYF	TGCGCCAGCAGCTCCCTGTGGACTAGCGGGGGCACAGATACGCAGTATTTT
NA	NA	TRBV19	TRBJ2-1	CASSPNTQHNEQFF	TGTGCCAGTAGTCCCAACACCCAGCACAATGAGCAGTTCTTC
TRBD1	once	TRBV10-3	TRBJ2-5	CASATGRETQYF	TGTGCCTCGGCGACAGGGAGAGAGACCCAGTACTTC
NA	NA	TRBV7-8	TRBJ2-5	CASSLGGGAETQYF	TGTGCCAGCAGCTTAGGAGGGGGGGCTGAGACCCAGTACTTC
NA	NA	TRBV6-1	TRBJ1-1	CASSEVRNTEAFF	TGTGCCAGCAGTGAAGTTCGGAACACTGAAGCTTTCTTT
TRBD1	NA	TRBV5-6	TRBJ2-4	CASSVGQGANIQYF	TGTGCCAGCAGCGTAGGACAGGGGGCGAACATTCAGTACTTC
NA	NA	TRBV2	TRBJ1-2	CASSEAQGGGYTF	TGTGCCAGCAGTGAAGCACAGGGTGGAGGCTACACCTTC
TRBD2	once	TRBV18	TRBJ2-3	CASSFQTSGSTDTQYF	TGTGCCAGCTCATTTCAAACTAGCGGGAGTACAGATACGCAGTATTTT
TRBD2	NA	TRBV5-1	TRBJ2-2	CASSLVSSGNLRTGELFF	TGCGCCAGCAGCTTGGTTTCTAGCGGGAATCTTAGGACCGGGGAGCTGTTTTTT
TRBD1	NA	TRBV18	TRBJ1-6	CASSPNQGVAYNSPLHF	TGTGCCAGCTCACCCAATCAGGGGGTGGCCTATAATTCACCCCTCCACTTT
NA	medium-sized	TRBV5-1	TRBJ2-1	CASSLTSYNEQFF	TGCGCCAGCAGCTTGACCTCCTACAATGAGCAGTTCTTC
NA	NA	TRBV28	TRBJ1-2	CASIDPKDYYGYTF	TGTGCCAGCATTGATCCTAAAGACTACTATGGCTACACCTTC
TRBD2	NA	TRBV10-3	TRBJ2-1	CAISGPSGRISYNEQFF	TGTGCCATCAGTGGACCTAGCGGGAGAATCTCCTACAATGAGCAGTTCTTC
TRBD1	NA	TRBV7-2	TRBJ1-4	CASSLGQGGEKLFF	TGTGCCAGCAGCTTAGGACAGGGGGGTGAAAAACTGTTTTTT
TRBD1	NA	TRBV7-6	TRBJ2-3	CASSARDRKADTQYF	TGTGCCAGCAGCGCCCGGGACAGAAAGGCAGATACGCAGTATTTT
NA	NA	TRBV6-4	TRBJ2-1	CASSDSGESANEQFF	TGTGCCAGCAGTGACTCGGGCGAGTCCGCCAATGAGCAGTTCTTC
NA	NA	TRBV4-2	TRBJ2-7	CASSQDSPTSGSYEQYF	TGTGCCAGCAGCCAAGATTCTCCAACGAGCGGATCCTACGAGCAGTACTTC
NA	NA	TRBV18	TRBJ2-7	CASSPRGSDEQYF	TGTGCCAGCTCACCACGGGGCAGCGACGAGCAGTACTTC